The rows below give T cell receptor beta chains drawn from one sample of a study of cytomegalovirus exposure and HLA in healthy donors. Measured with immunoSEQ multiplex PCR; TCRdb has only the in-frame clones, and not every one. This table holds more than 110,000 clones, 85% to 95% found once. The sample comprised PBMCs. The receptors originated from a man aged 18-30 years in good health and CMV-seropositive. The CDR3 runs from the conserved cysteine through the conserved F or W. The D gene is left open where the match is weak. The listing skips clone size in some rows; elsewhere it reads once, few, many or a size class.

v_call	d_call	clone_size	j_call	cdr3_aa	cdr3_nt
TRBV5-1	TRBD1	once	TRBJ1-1	CASSSQGASLNTEAFF	TGCGCCAGCAGCTCCCAGGGGGCCTCACTGAACACTGAAGCTTTCTTT
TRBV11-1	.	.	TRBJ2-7	CASSLGAGTYEQYF	TGTGCCAGCAGCTTAGGCGCAGGAACCTACGAGCAGTACTTC
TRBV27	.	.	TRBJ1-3	CASAQGSGNTIYF	TGTGCCAGCGCGCAGGGTTCGGGAAACACCATATATTTT
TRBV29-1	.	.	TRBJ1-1	CSVASPQGPPGTEAFF	TGCAGCGTCGCGTCACCCCAGGGGCCGCCCGGCACTGAAGCTTTCTTT
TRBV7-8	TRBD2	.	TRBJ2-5	CASRRLAGYQETQYF	TGTGCCAGCAGGCGACTAGCGGGATACCAAGAGACCCAGTACTTC
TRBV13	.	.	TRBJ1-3	CASSFYLGNTIYF	TGTGCCAGCAGCTTTTATTTGGGAAACACCATATATTTT
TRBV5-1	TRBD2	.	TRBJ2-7	CASMKGTSDSYEQYF	TGCGCCAGCATGAAGGGGACTAGCGACTCCTACGAGCAGTACTTC
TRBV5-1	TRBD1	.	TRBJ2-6	CASSPGQEAGANVLTF	TGCGCCAGCAGCCCGGGACAGGAGGCTGGGGCCAACGTCCTGACTTTC
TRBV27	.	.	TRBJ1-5	CASSAKAQRGKPQHF	TGTGCCAGCAGTGCGAAGGCTCAACGCGGCAAGCCCCAGCATTTT
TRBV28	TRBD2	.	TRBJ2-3	CASSLGLAHTSDTQYF	TGTGCCAGCAGCCTAGGACTAGCGCACACCTCAGATACGCAGTATTTT
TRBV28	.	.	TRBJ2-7	CASSLADSPSYEQYF	TGTGCCAGCAGTTTGGCCGACAGCCCCTCCTACGAGCAGTACTTC
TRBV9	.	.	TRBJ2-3	CASSVPAVSEGTDTQYF	TGTGCCAGCAGCGTACCGGCAGTCAGCGAGGGCACAGATACGCAGTATTTT
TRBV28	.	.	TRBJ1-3	CASSFETSSGNTIYF	TGTGCCAGCAGTTTCGAGACAAGCTCTGGAAACACCATATATTTT
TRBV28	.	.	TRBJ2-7	CASSLQGISYEQYF	TGTGCCAGCAGTTTACAGGGAATTTCCTACGAGCAGTACTTC
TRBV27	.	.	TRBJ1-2	CASSLGDTANYGYTF	TGTGCCAGCAGTTTAGGGGACACAGCTAACTATGGCTACACCTTC
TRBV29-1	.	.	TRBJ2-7	CSVDTGYEQYF	TGCAGCGTTGATACAGGGTACGAGCAGTACTTC
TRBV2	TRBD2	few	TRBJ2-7	CASERDSTYEQYF	TGTGCCTCTGAGCGGGATTCAACCTACGAGCAGTACTTC
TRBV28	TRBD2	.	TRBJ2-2	CASSPAGDDGGELFF	TGTGCCAGCAGTCCCGCGGGAGACGATGGCGGGGAGCTGTTTTTT
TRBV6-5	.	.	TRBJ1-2	CASSYRGGYTF	TGTGCCAGCAGTTACAGGGGTGGCTACACCTTC
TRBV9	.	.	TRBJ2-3	CASSVQPGGTDTQYF	TGTGCCAGCAGCGTACAACCGGGAGGCACAGATACGCAGTATTTT
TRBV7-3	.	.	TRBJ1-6	CASPGSSGHSPLHF	TGTGCCAGCCCGGGGAGTTCAGGTCATTCACCCCTCCACTTT
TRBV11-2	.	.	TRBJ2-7	CASKQGSEQYF	TGTGCCAGCAAGCAGGGAAGCGAGCAGTACTTC
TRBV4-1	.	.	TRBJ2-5	CASSQELEKETQYF	TGCGCCAGCAGCCAAGAACTAGAGAAAGAGACCCAGTACTTC
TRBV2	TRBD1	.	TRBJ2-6	CASTPGQGGTGANVLTF	TGTGCCAGCACCCCCGGACAGGGGGGGACAGGGGCCAACGTCCTGACTTTC
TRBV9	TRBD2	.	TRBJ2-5	CASSAGLAGETQYF	TGTGCCAGCAGCGCTGGACTAGCGGGAGAGACCCAGTACTTC
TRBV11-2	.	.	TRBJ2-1	CASSEIASYNEQFF	TGTGCCAGCAGCGAAATAGCCTCCTACAATGAGCAGTTCTTC
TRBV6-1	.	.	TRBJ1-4	CASSEATGVINEKLFF	TGTGCCAGCAGTGAAGCTACCGGGGTAATTAATGAAAAACTGTTTTTT
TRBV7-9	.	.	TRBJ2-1	CASSSTVYNEQFF	TGTGCCAGCAGCTCGACAGTCTACAATGAGCAGTTCTTC
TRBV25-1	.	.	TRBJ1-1	CASSRTDLDEAFF	TGTGCCAGCAGCCGGACAGACCTGGATGAAGCTTTCTTT
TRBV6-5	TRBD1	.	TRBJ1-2	CASSYGQGGDYGYTF	TGTGCCAGCAGTTACGGACAGGGCGGGGACTATGGCTACACCTTC
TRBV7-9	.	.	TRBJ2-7	CASSDRTATYEQYF	TGTGCCAGCAGCGATAGGACAGCTACCTACGAGCAGTACTTC
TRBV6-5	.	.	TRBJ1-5	CASSKIQGNQPQHF	TGTGCCAGCAGTAAAATACAGGGAAATCAGCCCCAGCATTTT
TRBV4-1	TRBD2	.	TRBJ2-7	CASSRKTSEYEQYF	TGCGCCAGCAGCCGAAAGACTAGCGAGTACGAGCAGTACTTC
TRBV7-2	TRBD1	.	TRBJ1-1	CASSSTDRGYEAFF	TGTGCCAGCAGCTCAACCGACAGGGGCTATGAAGCTTTCTTT
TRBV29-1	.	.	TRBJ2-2	CSVQSGELFF	TGCAGCGTTCAGTCCGGGGAGCTGTTTTTT
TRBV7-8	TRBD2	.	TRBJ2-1	CASSLGRGGYNEQFF	TGTGCCAGCAGCTTAGGACGGGGGGGATACAATGAGCAGTTCTTC
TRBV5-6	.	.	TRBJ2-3	CASSLGGGLTDTQYF	TGTGCCAGCAGCTTGGGTGGGGGCCTCACAGATACGCAGTATTTT
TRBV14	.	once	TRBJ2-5	CASSQGTTEKETQYF	TGTGCCAGCAGCCAAGGTACTACCGAAAAGGAGACCCAGTACTTC
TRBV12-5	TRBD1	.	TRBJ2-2	CASGLEIGQGGEPGELFF	TGTGCTAGTGGTTTGGAAATTGGACAGGGTGGAGAACCCGGGGAGCTGTTTTTT
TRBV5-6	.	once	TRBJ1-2	CASSLFSLRVDGYTF	TGTGCCAGCAGCTTATTCAGTTTGAGGGTGGACGGCTACACCTTC
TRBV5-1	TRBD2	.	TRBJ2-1	CASSLRGLAVNDEQFF	TGCGCCAGCAGCTTGAGGGGACTAGCGGTTAATGATGAGCAGTTCTTC
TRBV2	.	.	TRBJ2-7	CATGTGSYEQYF	TGTGCCACCGGGACTGGTTCCTACGAGCAGTACTTC
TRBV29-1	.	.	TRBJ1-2	CSVRSEQYGYTF	TGCAGCGTTCGATCCGAACAGTATGGCTACACCTTC
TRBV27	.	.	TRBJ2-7	CASSLKDNSYEQYF	TGTGCCAGCAGTTTGAAAGACAACTCCTACGAGCAGTACTTC
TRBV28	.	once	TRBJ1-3	CASRSGVLTGNTIYF	TGTGCCAGCAGGTCAGGGGTTTTGACTGGAAACACCATATATTTT
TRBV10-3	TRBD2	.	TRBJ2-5	CAIRGGLAQETQYF	TGTGCCATCAGAGGGGGACTAGCGCAAGAGACCCAGTACTTC
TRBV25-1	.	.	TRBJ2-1	CASSEYFGDYNEQFF	TGTGCCAGCAGTGAATATTTCGGGGACTACAATGAGCAGTTCTTC
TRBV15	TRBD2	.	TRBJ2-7	CATSRDIGASGSYEQYF	TGTGCCACCAGCAGAGATATCGGGGCTAGCGGGAGCTACGAGCAGTACTTC
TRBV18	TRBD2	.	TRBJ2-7	CASSPGLAAYEQYF	TGTGCCAGCTCACCGGGACTAGCGGCCTACGAGCAGTACTTC
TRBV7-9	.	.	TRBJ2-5	CASSLSGEETQYF	TGTGCCAGCAGCTTATCAGGGGAAGAGACCCAGTACTTC
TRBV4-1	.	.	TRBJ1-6	CASSVTSESRWNSPLHF	TGCGCCAGCAGTGTTACGAGCGAATCGCGTTGGAATTCACCCCTCCACTTT
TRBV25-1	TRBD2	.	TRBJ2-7	CASGPGGGEQYF	TGTGCCAGCGGCCCTGGGGGGGGCGAGCAGTACTTC
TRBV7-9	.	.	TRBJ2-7	CASSLRRSSYEQYF	TGTGCCAGCAGCTTGCGGAGGAGCTCCTACGAGCAGTACTTC
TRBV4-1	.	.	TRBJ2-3	CASSQPGGTQYF	TGCGCCAGCAGCCAACCCGGCGGTACGCAGTATTTT
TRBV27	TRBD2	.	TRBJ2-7	CASALRDYGEQYF	TGTGCCAGCGCGCTCCGGGACTATGGCGAGCAGTACTTC
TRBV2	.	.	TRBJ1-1	CASSAGIEAFF	TGTGCCAGCAGCGCAGGAATTGAAGCTTTCTTT
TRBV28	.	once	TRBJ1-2	CASSSDSNPTGYGYTF	TGTGCCAGCAGTTCGGACAGTAACCCTACTGGCTATGGCTACACCTTC